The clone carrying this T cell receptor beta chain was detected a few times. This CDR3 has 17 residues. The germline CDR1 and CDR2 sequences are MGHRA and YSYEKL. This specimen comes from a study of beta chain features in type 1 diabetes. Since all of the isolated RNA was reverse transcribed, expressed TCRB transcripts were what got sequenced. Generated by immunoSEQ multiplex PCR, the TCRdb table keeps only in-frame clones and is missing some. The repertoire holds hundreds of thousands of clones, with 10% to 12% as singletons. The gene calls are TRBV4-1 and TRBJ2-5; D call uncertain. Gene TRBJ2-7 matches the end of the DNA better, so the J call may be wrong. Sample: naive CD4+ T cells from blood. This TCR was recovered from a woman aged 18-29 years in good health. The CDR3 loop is CASSHPPGRLRTHEQYF. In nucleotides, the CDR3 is TGCGCCAGCAGCCACCCCCCGGGCAGACTGAGAACCCACGAGCAGTACTTC.